The clone carrying this T cell receptor beta chain was counted at least ten times. Antigen: not known. The sample comes from a study of blood T cells in healthy people across ages. With 2 bases removed from V and 4 bases from J, the gap between germline ends came to 13 bases. Germline V CDR1 and CDR2: SGHTA, FQGNSA. The CDR3 is 15 residues long. Combining a sample-barcoded 5' primer with a J-beta primer mix, a second PCR ran for 7 to 11 cycles. The template-switch adaptor, which had 12 random nucleotides, put a tag on each cDNA molecule. Via MiXCR, TCRdb re-called the 5' RACE reads, giving one row per CDR3 protein. The sample lists approximately 810,000 distinct CDR3 sequences, around 26% occurring once. General study results and limits: Significant beta diversity loss was already apparent by age roughly 43, declining roughly linearly. Total diversity from one million sequenced T cells was likely underestimated. Long-lived donors carried more naive CD4+ cells and greater diversity than aged donors.

This chain links TRBV7-2 with TRBJ2-3; D is unclear. The source of this sequence is a woman older than 75 in good health. Sample: blood. CDR3: CASSLRATGADTQYF. In DNA form, the CDR3 reads TGTGCCAGCAGCTTACGTGCTACCGGAGCAGATACGCAGTATTTT.